This T cell receptor (beta chain) was identified during a study of T-cell memory formation after mild COVID-19. Study details: TCR clusters mostly belonged to single donors.

This clonotype was detected only a few times. TCRdb reprocessed the 5' RACE reads with MiXCR, giving one entry per CDR3 protein. This sample yields 250,000 to 350,000 distinct CDR3 sequences, of which approximately 15% are seen a single time; 22% belongs to the top ten. V lost 4 bases and J 5 bases, leaving 18 bases between the germline ends. CDR1 is SGHRS, CDR2 YFSETQ, per germline. This CDR3 is built from 15 residues. The chain couples TRBV5-1 to TRBJ1-1, with D possibly matching TRBD1 (6 bases). The source is a man between 18 and 35 years old who had mild COVID-19 (a few samples of this study predate the infection). Cell type and time point are not known. Material: PBMCs or a T cell subset sorted from them (not recorded which). CDR3 DNA: TGCGCCAGCAGCCGGGAGGGGCAGGGGAGGACTGAAGCTTTCTTT. Translated: CASSREGQGRTEAFF.